The sequence of this T cell receptor beta chain was determined in a study of early T cells in non-severe SARS-CoV-2 infection. TCRdb re-analysed the 5' RACE reads in MiXCR, keeping a single row per CDR3 protein. Of approximately 64,000 distinct CDR3 sequences detected, 4.9% appear once; the ten largest clones hold just under 5%. The CDR3 runs 13 residues. The V gene's germline CDR1 is GTSNPN and CDR2 SVGIG (reference sequence). The trim removed 2 bases at V and 5 bases at J, leaving 1 base unmatched. This clonotype was picked up many times. The chain couples TRBV30 to TRBJ2-1, with 9 bases lining up with TRBD2. The source is an adult who was a healthcare worker with PCR-confirmed SARS-CoV-2 infection or an uninfected control (not recorded which). Sequencing was carried out using whole blood. As DNA, the CDR3 is TGTGCCTGGAGTCGCGGGAGGGACAATGAGCAGTTCTTC. Its protein product is CAWSRGRDNEQFF.